This T cell receptor beta chain derives from a study of T cells in Graves' hyperthyroidism and ophthalmopathy. The germline gives CDR1 LGHDT, CDR2 YNNKEL (reference sequence). The CDR3 contains 15 residues. V lost 4 bases and J 5 bases, leaving 17 bases between the germline ends. Exclusion of patients followed from uncontrolled infection, other autoimmune disease, pregnancy or lactation. Diagnoses were established using clinical symptoms, serum thyroxine and TRAb, thyroid ultrasound and orbital computed tomography. The source material, RNA transcripts, was used to amplify TCR beta CDR3 regions. First-round RT-PCR of the TCR CDR3 relied on the HTBI primer set. MiXCR was run by TCRdb on the multiplex PCR reads, yielding one entry per CDR3 protein. The sample lists approximately 380,000 distinct CDR3 sequences; around 20% were seen once.

Sequenced material: blood. V is TRBV3-1 and J is TRBJ1-2; possibly TRBD1 for D (6 bases). The source of this sequence is a man between 18 and 29 years old with Graves' ophthalmopathy. The CDR3, as DNA: TGTGCCAGCAGCCCCTCGAAAGACAGGTTTTATGGCTACACCTTC. Encoded protein: CASSPSKDRFYGYTF.